Reported below is one T cell receptor beta chain. Random hexamers were used to reverse transcribe an amount of about 0.5 to 1 ug RNA. TCRdb reanalysed the immunoSEQ multiplex PCR reads using MiXCR and keeps one entry per CDR3 protein. The repertoire holds 95,000 to 150,000 distinct CDR3 sequences, 90% to 95% seen once, with roughly 0.31% in the top ten. This entry is derived from a study of CD8 T cells in Susac syndrome. This clonotype originated in a human donor with multiple sclerosis. The sample comprised CD8+ T cells from PBMCs.

The CDR3 region has the DNA TGTGCCAGCAGCTTCGACAGGGGGTACTATGGCTACACCTTC. This gives the protein CASSFDRGYYGYTF. V usage is TRBV7-9 and J usage is TRBJ1-2, with 9 bases aligning to TRBD1. CDR1 is SEHNR, CDR2 FQNEAQ, per germline (reference sequence). The V segment lost 3 bases and the J segment 3 bases; nucleotides outside the gene matches: 2. CDR3 length equals 14 residues.